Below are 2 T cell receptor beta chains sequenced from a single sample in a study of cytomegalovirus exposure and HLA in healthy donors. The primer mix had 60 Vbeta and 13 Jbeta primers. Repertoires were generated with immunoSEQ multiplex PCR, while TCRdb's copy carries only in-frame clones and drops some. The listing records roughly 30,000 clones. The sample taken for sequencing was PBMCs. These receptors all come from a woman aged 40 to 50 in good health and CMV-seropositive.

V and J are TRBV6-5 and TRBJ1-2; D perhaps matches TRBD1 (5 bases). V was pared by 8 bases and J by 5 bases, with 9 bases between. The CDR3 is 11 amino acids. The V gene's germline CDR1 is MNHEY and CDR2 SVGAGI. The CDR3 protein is CASPYRYGYTF. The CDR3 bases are TGTGCCAGCCCCTACAGGTATGGCTACACCTTC.

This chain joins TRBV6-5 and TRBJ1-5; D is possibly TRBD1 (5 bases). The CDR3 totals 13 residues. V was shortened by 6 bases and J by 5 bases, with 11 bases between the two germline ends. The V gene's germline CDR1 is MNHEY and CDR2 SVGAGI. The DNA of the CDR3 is TGTGCCAGCAGATGGGGGAGGGATCAGCCCCAGCATTTT. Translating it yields CASRWGRDQPQHF.